This TCR beta chain was identified during a study of shared clonotypes between healthy human individuals. Study outcomes and limitations: Researchers sampled only blood; tissue repertoires likely differ.

This CDR3 contains 17 residues. Germline values: CDR1 SEHNR, CDR2 FQNEAQ (reference sequence). V lost 5 bases, J lost 7 bases, and 18 bases stayed unmatched. Notes on this clone: Its cognate antigen is unknown.

Using immunoSEQ multiplex PCR, the repertoire was profiled, and TCRdb retains in-frame clones only, with some absent. Of approximately 1.4 million clones in the sample, around 98% were seen once. Healthy adults negative for HIV, lacking recent acute infections or vaccinations, served as donors. Naive CD45RA+ and memory CD45RA-negative subsets were split from CD4+ cells. The receptor was derived from a young man in good health. What was sequenced was naive CD4+ T cells sorted from blood. Subset of the sample: CD45RA+ positively selected. J is TRBJ1-2 and V is TRBV7-9, with 8 bases identical to TRBD1. The CDR3 DNA is TGTGCCAGCAGCGCCTCAGGGGGCGTCCCCGGCGCGGGTGGCTACACCTTC. Encoded protein: CASSASGGVPGAGGYTF.